The 17 T cell receptor beta chains below come from one sample, sequenced in a study of beta chain features in type 1 diabetes. The investigators reverse transcribed all of the isolated RNA, so they sequenced expressed TCRB transcripts. Libraries were prepared by immunoSEQ multiplex PCR; TCRdb keeps only in-frame clonotypes and omits some of them. The sample contains approximately 470,000 clones, around 28% of which appear only once. Sequenced sample: naive CD4+ T cells from blood. The receptors were gathered from a man between 18 and 35 years old in good health.

The genes are TRBV6-5 and TRBJ2-4, with 11 bases fitting TRBD1. Per the germline V gene, CDR1 is MNHEY and CDR2 is SVGAGI. With 2 bases clipped from V and 1 base from J, the junction kept 1 base outside the gene matches. This CDR3 region has 16 residues. The CDR3 region has the DNA TGTGCCAGCAGTTACGGACAGGGGGCGGCCAAAAACATTCAGTACTTC. It translates to CASSYGQGAAKNIQYF.

This clone was counted between two and nine times. The chain has TRBV4-1 and TRBJ2-3, with 8 bases that match TRBD2. CDR1 and CDR2 (germline): MGHRA, YSYEKL. J gave up 1 base and V 0 bases, and 6 bases lay outside the gene matches. The CDR3 extends over 17 amino acids. The CDR3 reads CASSQDQAGAGTDTQYF. The CDR3 DNA reads as TGCGCCAGCAGCCAAGATCAAGCGGGAGCCGGCACAGATACGCAGTATTTT.

Here the CDR3 reads CASSRQGSWAFF. In nucleotides, the CDR3 is TGTGCCAGCTCACGACAGGGAAGTTGGGCTTTCTTT. The chain employs TRBV18 and TRBJ1-1, with TRBD1 matching 7 bases. Germline V lookup: CDR1 KGHSH, CDR2 LQKENI. This CDR3 spans 12 amino acids. The V gene end was trimmed by 4 bases and the J gene end by 11 bases; junction bases not matched to a gene: 7.

Only one count was recorded for this clone. V gene TRBV30 combines with J gene TRBJ1-6; no reliable D call. V was cut by 0 bases and J by 6 bases, with 12 bases left in between. This CDR3 comprises 15 residues. Germline CDR1 GTSNPN, CDR2 SVGIG (reference sequence). The CDR3 nucleotides are TGTGCCTGGAGTGTACGGCAGGCGCTTAATTCACCCCTCCACTTT. Translation gives CAWSVRQALNSPLHF.

The chain combines TRBV28 with TRBJ1-5, with 9 bases identical to TRBD1. This CDR3 contains 18 residues. In germline, CDR1 is MDHEN, CDR2 SYDVKM. Trimming took 4 bases from V and 0 from J; bases not matched to a gene: 10. The CDR3 loop is CASSSPGQGLFSNQPQHF. As DNA, the CDR3 is TGTGCCAGCAGTTCGCCGGGACAGGGCCTATTTAGCAATCAGCCCCAGCATTTT.

A few counts support this clone. The V call is TRBV30, the J call TRBJ1-1; TRBD1 is a possible D gene (5 bases). The CDR3 sequence is 15 residues long. Germline V CDR1 and CDR2: GTSNPN, SVGIG (reference sequence). Trimming cost V 4 bases and J 3 bases, with 18 bases left between them. CDR3 loop: CAWTPGLKIDTEAFF. The CDR3 DNA sequence: TGTGCCTGGACCCCGGGGCTAAAGATAGACACTGAAGCTTTCTTT. The full variable domain, completed using reference TRBV30 and TRBJ1-1, is SQTIHQWPATLVQPVGSPLSLECTVEGTSNPNLYWYRQAAGRGLQLLFYSVGIGQISSEVPQNLSASRPQDRQFILSSKKLLLSDSGFYLCAWTPGLKIDTEAFFGQGTRLTVV.

The rearrangement joins TRBV19 to TRBJ2-1; 9 bases fit TRBD2. The germline V gene encodes CDR1 LNHDA and CDR2 SQIVND (reference sequence). This CDR3 has 15 amino acids. J lost 7 bases, V lost 5 bases, and 9 bases had no gene match. The CDR3 DNA sequence: TGTGCCAGTAGTTATTCCCAGCGGGAGGCGAATGAGCAGTTCTTC. Amino acid sequence: CASSYSQREANEQFF.

This rearrangement joins TRBV7-9 to TRBJ2-1, with 9 bases matching TRBD1. Per germline, CDR1 SEHNR and CDR2 FQNEAQ (reference sequence). Losses at the gene ends were 5 bases for V and 7 bases for J; bases not matched to a gene: 9. CDR3 size: 15 residues. The CDR3 sequence is CASSIGTGWRNEQFF. DNA for the CDR3: TGTGCCAGCAGCATCGGGACAGGGTGGAGGAATGAGCAGTTCTTC.

The rearrangement links TRBV18 to TRBJ2-2, with TRBD1 identical over 8 bases. This CDR3 is 16 amino acids long. J gave up 2 bases and V 3 bases, and 5 bases lay outside the gene matches. Germline V gives CDR1 KGHSH, CDR2 LQKENI. The CDR3 protein is CASSPVGQVNTGELFF. CDR3 nucleotide sequence: TGTGCCAGCTCACCCGTGGGACAGGTTAACACCGGGGAGCTGTTTTTT.

This clone has just a few counts. This rearrangement joins TRBV4-1 to TRBJ2-4; tentatively, D is TRBD2 (5 bases). Trimming took 5 bases from V and 0 from J, leaving 11 bases between them. The CDR3 is made up of 15 amino acids. Germline V lookup: CDR1 MGHRA, CDR2 YSYEKL. Here the CDR3 reads CASSEYGLAKNIQYF. CDR3 coding DNA: TGCGCCAGCAGCGAATACGGACTAGCCAAAAACATTCAGTACTTC.

This chain's CDR3 is CASSGVSDRGFQETQYF. CDR3 DNA: TGTGCCAGCAGTGGTGTGTCGGACAGGGGCTTCCAAGAGACCCAGTACTTC. The chain joins TRBV27 to TRBJ2-5; TRBD1 matches 9 bases. The CDR3 extends over 17 amino acids. Germline CDR1 is MNHEY and CDR2 is SMNVEV (reference sequence). J lost 1 base, V lost 5 bases, and 11 bases had no gene match.

This clone has a handful of counts. CDR3 protein: CASSLAPGLAAYF. DNA of the CDR3: TGTGCCAGCAGCTTAGCCCCCGGACTAGCGGCGTACTTC. This chain joins TRBV7-9 and TRBJ2-7; 10 nucleotides match TRBD2. The germline CDR1 and CDR2 sequences are SEHNR and FQNEAQ (reference sequence). The CDR3 is 13 amino acids. Trimming took 0 bases from V and 12 from J; bases not matched to a gene: 5.

This chain joins TRBV29-1 and TRBJ2-4; D is perhaps TRBD1 or TRBD2 (5 bases each). Germline-derived CDR1 and CDR2 are SQVTM and ANQGSEA. V lost 4 bases and J 0 bases, leaving 16 bases between the germline ends. The CDR3 has 16 residues. CDR3 sequence (DNA): TGCAGCGTTGTGGCGAACCGGGGCCTAGCCAAAAACATTCAGTACTTC. Translation gives CSVVANRGLAKNIQYF.

The J gene is TRBJ2-1, the V gene TRBV30; D remains ambiguous. The CDR3 runs to 15 residues. CDR1 and CDR2 (germline): GTSNPN, SVGIG (reference sequence). V gave up 1 base and J gave up 0 bases, with 10 bases separating them. The CDR3 is CAWSGLVSSYNEQFF. CDR3 sequence (DNA): TGTGCCTGGAGTGGCCTAGTCAGCTCCTACAATGAGCAGTTCTTC.

J is TRBJ2-3 and V is TRBV6-1; D is unclear. The CDR3 has 15 amino acids. V shed 3 bases and J shed 9 bases, with 19 bases lying between them. CDR1 MNHNS and CDR2 SASEGT come from the germline V gene. As DNA, the CDR3 is TGTGCCAGCAGTGACCCCGGCTGGTCTTCGAAAACGCAGTATTTT. Translated, it gives CASSDPGWSSKTQYF.

Points on this clone: The sample holds other DNA sequences that translate to the same CDR3. J is TRBJ2-3 and V is TRBV29-1; D is perhaps TRBD1 (5 bases). Germline CDR1 reads SQVTM; CDR2 reads ANQGSEA. The CDR3 has 13 residues. Between the trimmed V and J ends, which lost 6 bases and 4 bases, there was a span of 14 bases. CDR3 residues: CSVGQAGADTQYF. As DNA, the CDR3 is TGCAGCGTAGGACAAGCCGGCGCAGATACGCAGTATTTT.

This clone was picked up a small number of times. The V gene is TRBV7-9, the J gene TRBJ2-1; maybe TRBD1 (5 bases). Trimming removed 3 bases at V and 8 bases at J, with 8 bases between. Germline V lookup: CDR1 SEHNR, CDR2 FQNEAQ (reference sequence). The CDR3 has 12 amino acids. The CDR3 sequence is CASSFDSDEQFF. The CDR3 nucleotides are TGTGCCAGCAGCTTCGACAGCGATGAGCAGTTCTTC.